This T cell receptor beta chain was observed in a study of T cell changes during pregnancy in multiple sclerosis. The CDR3 sequence is 13 residues long. Trimming removed 3 bases at V and 2 bases at J, with 6 bases between. Germline assignment: CDR1 LNHDA and CDR2 SQIVND (reference sequence). Sequenced by immunoSEQ multiplex PCR; TCRdb stores in-frame clones only, minus some. Counted here are some 30,000 clones, 90% occurring once; the ten biggest clones make up over 0.5%. This TCR came from a female donor in good health, enrolled as a control in a pregnancy study. The sample in question was CD4+ T cells from peripheral blood mononuclear cells, obtained in the third trimester of pregnancy. This chain uses TRBV19 with TRBJ2-3, with D unclear. The CDR3 DNA is TGTGCCAGTAGTATGCGGCCCACAGATACGCAGTATTTT. This encodes CASSMRPTDTQYF.